The 17 T cell receptor beta chains reported below all come from one sample, sequenced in a study of blood T cell repertoires in COVID-19. TCRdb's table, derived via immunoSEQ multiplex PCR, lists solely in-frame clones and lacks some. The sample holds some 200,000 clones, roughly 89% seen once. Sequenced input: PBMCs or T cells enriched from blood (not recorded which). All receptors come from a woman in her thirties or forties with acute COVID-19.

The V gene is TRBV5-1, the J gene TRBJ2-7; D is unclear. Trimming removed 2 bases from V and 0 bases from J, with 6 bases in between. Germline V CDR1 and CDR2: SGHRS, YFSETQ. The CDR3 is 13 residues long. CDR3 amino acids: CASSLGVSYEQYF. In DNA, the CDR3 is TGCGCCAGCAGCTTAGGAGTCTCCTACGAGCAGTACTTC.

The rearrangement uses TRBV11-2 and TRBJ1-3; 8 positions match TRBD1. Unmatched junction bases numbered 6, after V lost 2 bases and J lost 0 bases. This CDR3 region has 17 residues. Germline CDR1 SGHAT, CDR2 FQNNGV. The CDR3 sequence is CASSLQGAAFSGNTIYF. CDR3 DNA: TGTGCCAGCAGCTTACAGGGGGCGGCTTTCTCTGGAAACACCATATATTTT.

The gene calls are TRBV4-3 and TRBJ2-4, with unresolved D. This CDR3 has 16 amino acids. Germline V gene data show CDR1 as LGHNA and CDR2 as YSLEER. Trimming stripped 0 bases from V and 2 bases from J, with 11 bases between. The CDR3 nucleotides read TGCGCCAGCAGCCAAGAGAATAGCTCCCCCAAAAACATTCAGTACTTC. Encoded protein: CASSQENSSPKNIQYF.

The V and J genes are TRBV9 and TRBJ1-5; 11 positions match TRBD1. V shed 4 bases, J shed 6 bases, and the junction held 3 bases outside the gene matches. The CDR3 is 14 residues long. Per the germline V gene, CDR1 is SGDLS and CDR2 is YYNGEE. The CDR3 DNA reads TGTGCCAGCAGCCCCGGGACAGGGGGTCAGCCCCAGCATTTT. Translated, it gives CASSPGTGGQPQHF.

J is TRBJ1-1 and V is TRBV30; 8 nucleotides align to TRBD1. CDR1 and CDR2 from the germline V gene are GTSNPN and SVGIG (reference sequence). This CDR3 has 13 amino acids. The ends lost 2 bases at V and 8 bases at J; junction bases unmatched: 7. The CDR3 region is CAWSIGQGGEAFF. CDR3 sequence (DNA): TGTGCCTGGAGTATCGGACAGGGTGGAGAAGCTTTCTTT.

This chain joins TRBV29-1 and TRBJ1-1; D is unclear. Trimming pared 4 bases from V and 9 bases from J, leaving 9 bases between. The CDR3 extends over 10 amino acids. The germline CDR1 and CDR2 sequences are SQVTM and ANQGSEA. The CDR3 sequence is CSVVESKAFF. CDR3 DNA: TGCAGCGTTGTCGAGAGTAAAGCTTTCTTT.

The chain combines TRBV19 with TRBJ2-2; D may be TRBD1 (5 bases). V was cut by 1 base and J by 8 bases, with 14 bases left in between. Per the germline V gene, CDR1 is LNHDA and CDR2 is SQIVND (reference sequence). The CDR3 runs to 15 residues. The CDR3 region has the DNA TGTGCCAGTAGTATAGTCGCAGGGATAGGGGGGGAGCTGTTTTTT. Encoded protein: CASSIVAGIGGELFF.

V is TRBV6-4 and J is TRBJ1-6, with D perhaps TRBD1 (6 bases). Trimming took 6 bases from V and 3 from J, leaving 9 bases between them. The CDR3 runs to 14 residues. Germline CDR1 and CDR2: MRHNA and SNTAGT. The chain's CDR3 is CASSLDSYNSPLHF. For the CDR3, the DNA is TGTGCCAGCAGCTTGGACAGCTATAATTCACCCCTCCACTTT.

This chain uses TRBV6-4 with TRBJ1-6, with 7 bases lining up with TRBD1. The CDR3 sequence is 16 residues long. Germline V lookup: CDR1 MRHNA, CDR2 SNTAGT. Losses at the gene ends were 5 bases for V and 6 bases for J; bases not matched to a gene: 10. The CDR3 loop reads CASSRTSDRVNSPLHF. In DNA, the CDR3 is TGTGCCAGCAGTCGAACCTCTGACAGGGTTAATTCACCCCTCCACTTT.

The rearrangement uses TRBV7-3 and TRBJ2-2; D might be TRBD1 (6 bases). Germline V gene data show CDR1 as SGHTA and CDR2 as FQGTGA. The CDR3 has 13 amino acids. Trimming removed 4 bases at V and 6 bases at J, with 9 bases between. The CDR3 nucleotides are TGTGCCAGCAGCTCACAGGGTCCCGGGGAGCTGTTTTTT. It codes for CASSSQGPGELFF.

The chain recombines TRBV7-2 with TRBJ1-2, with D possibly matching TRBD1 (6 bases). Germline assignment: CDR1 SGHTA and CDR2 FQGNSA. CDR3 length: 15 residues. The V and J ends lost 5 bases and 2 bases respectively, with 15 bases between them. In nucleotides, the CDR3 is TGTGCCAGCAGCGAGATAGGGGGGGTAAACTATGGCTACACCTTC. This encodes CASSEIGGVNYGYTF.

The chain is built from TRBV18 and TRBJ1-2; 11 nucleotides line up with TRBD1. Germline lookup yields CDR1 KGHSH and CDR2 LQKENI. The J segment lost 2 bases and the V segment lost 3 bases, leaving 2 bases of the junction unmatched. The CDR3 sequence is 15 residues long. In DNA, the CDR3 is TGTGCCAGCTCACCCCGGGACAGGGGGAACTATGGCTACACCTTC. It translates to CASSPRDRGNYGYTF. Full variable domain (remainder filled in from reference TRBV18 and TRBJ1-2): NAGVMQNPRHLVRRRGQEARLRCSPMKGHSHVYWYRQLPEEGLKFMVYLQKENIIDESGMPKERFSAEFPKEGPSILRIQQVVRGDSAAYFCASSPRDRGNYGYTFGSGTRLTVV.

This sequence joins TRBV6-6 and TRBJ1-3; 9 bases align to TRBD1. The CDR3 spans 14 residues. Losses at the gene ends were 8 bases for V and 7 bases for J; bases not matched to a gene: 9. Germline V CDR1 and CDR2: MNHNY, SVGAGI (reference sequence). The DNA for the CDR3 is TGTGCCAGCTCCGGGACAGGGTTCGGGAACACCATATATTTT. It yields the protein CASSGTGFGNTIYF.

This rearrangement joins TRBV3-1 (or the pseudogene TRBV3-2) to TRBJ2-2, with D maybe TRBD2 (6 bases). Germline lookup yields CDR1 LGHDT and CDR2 YNNKEL (reference sequence). This CDR3 has 15 residues. Trimming pared 7 bases from V and 5 bases from J, leaving 17 bases between. Here the CDR3 reads CASTLGGELTGELFF. The CDR3, as DNA: TGTGCCAGCACTCTAGGAGGGGAATTGACCGGGGAGCTGTTTTTT.

Here the CDR3 DNA reads TGTGCCAGCAGCTTAAGGCAGGGCTACGAGCAGTACGTC. It is translated as CASSLRQGYEQYV. This chain connects TRBV11-2 to TRBJ2-7; TRBD1 might be the D (5 bases). V was pared by 2 bases and J by 3 bases, with 8 bases between. Germline CDR1 reads SGHAT; CDR2 reads FQNNGV. This CDR3 is 13 amino acids long.

V gene TRBV19 combines with J gene TRBJ1-4; 9 bases agree with TRBD1. This CDR3 comprises 20 residues. Trimming at V came to 5 bases and at J to 0 bases, leaving 16 bases not matched to a gene. Germline V gives CDR1 LNHDA, CDR2 SQIVND (reference sequence). CDR3 protein: CASSDYRGHLSSTTNEKLFF. CDR3 in DNA: TGTGCCAGTAGTGACTACAGGGGGCATCTGTCTTCGACAACTAATGAAAAACTGTTTTTT. The full variable domain, with the rest looked up from reference TRBV19 and TRBJ1-4, is DGGITQSPKYLFRKEGQNVTLSCEQNLNHDAMYWYRQDPGQGLRLIYYSQIVNDFQKGDIAEGYSVSREKKESFPLTVTSAQKNPTAFYLCASSDYRGHLSSTTNEKLFFGSGTQLSVL.

This chain links TRBV5-1 with TRBJ2-3, with a weak D call TRBD1 (5 bases). CDR1 and CDR2 from the germline V gene are SGHRS and YFSETQ. The CDR3 totals 11 residues. Trimming removed 7 bases from V and 7 bases from J, with 10 bases in between. This CDR3 reads CASQDSYTQYF. CDR3 nucleotides: TGCGCCAGCCAAGACAGTTATACGCAGTATTTT. Full variable domain (outside the CDR3, taken from reference TRBV5-1 and TRBJ2-3): KAGVTQTPRYLIKTRGQQVTLSCSPISGHRSVSWYQQTPGQGLQFLFEYFSETQRNKGNFPGRFSGRQFSNSRSEMNVSTLELGDSALYLCASQDSYTQYFGPGTRLTVL.